This paragraph covers one T cell receptor (beta chain) sequence. The antigen is undetermined. The data originate from a study of cytomegalovirus exposure and HLA in healthy donors. Study-level points and caveats: Researchers reported in a later analysis that a missense DCLRE1C variant was tied to TCR beta V- and J-gene trimming.

PCR used 60 Vbeta primers and 13 Jbeta primers. Sequencing was performed with immunoSEQ multiplex PCR; in TCRdb, only in-frame clones are kept and a portion is missing. The data contain around 180,000 clones, roughly four fifths of them singletons. Sequenced sample: PBMCs. The clonotype was recovered from a young woman in good health and CMV-seropositive.

In DNA, the CDR3 is TGCGCCAGCAGCCAAGATCCTACGGCTAGTGAAGAGACCCAGTACTTC. It translates to CASSQDPTASEETQYF. The V and J genes are TRBV4-1 and TRBJ2-5; D is uncertain. This CDR3 has 16 amino acids. With 0 bases removed from V and 3 bases from J, the gap between germline ends came to 14 bases. CDR1 is MGHRA, CDR2 YSYEKL, per germline.